A single sample gave rise to the 15 T cell receptor beta chains below, sequenced in a study of T cells in Graves' hyperthyroidism and ophthalmopathy. What was amplified from RNA transcripts were TCR beta CDR3 regions. TCR CDR3 regions were first amplified by RT-PCR with HTBI primers. TCRdb re-called the multiplex PCR reads through MiXCR, storing one row per CDR3 protein. The sample has 490,000 or so distinct CDR3 sequences; approximately 49% are singletons. Sequencing input: peripheral blood or thyroid tissue (not recorded which). The origin of the receptors is an adult woman with Graves' disease, either hyperthyroidism or ophthalmopathy (not recorded which).

This clonotype was observed once. The rearrangement links TRBV7-2 to TRBJ1-6; D not resolved. Per the germline V gene, CDR1 is SGHTA and CDR2 is FQGNSA. The V end was cut by 4 bases, the J end by 16 bases, with 17 bases between. The CDR3 has 13 amino acids. The CDR3 DNA reads as TGTGCCAGCAGCTATATGGGAGGCAATCAGCTCCACTTT. Its translation: CASSYMGGNQLHF.

This clonotype was recorded a few times. The chain has TRBV7-2 and TRBJ1-5; D unclear. V gave up 1 base and J gave up 4 bases, with 5 bases separating them. This CDR3 region has 13 residues. CDR1 SGHTA and CDR2 FQGNSA come from the germline V gene. The DNA for the CDR3 is TGTGCCAGCAGCTTAGATGCAAATCAGCCCCAGCATTTT. Translation: CASSLDANQPQHF. Looking up the rest from reference TRBV7-2 and TRBJ1-5 gives the full variable domain: GAGVSQSPSNKVTEKGKDVELRCDPISGHTALYWYRQSLGQGLEFLIYFQGNSAPDKSGLPSDRFSAERTGGSVSTLTIQRTQQEDSAVYLCASSLDANQPQHFGDGTRLSIL.

The rearrangement joins TRBV7-2 to TRBJ1-6; the match to TRBD1 covers 8 bases. V trimming: 4 bases; J trimming: 7 bases; junction bases outside the gene matches: 6. The CDR3 spans 15 residues. CDR1 and CDR2 (germline): SGHTA, FQGNSA. The CDR3 sequence: CASSSDRAGNSPLHF. Here the CDR3 DNA reads TGTGCCAGCAGCTCGGACAGGGCAGGAAATTCACCCCTCCACTTT.

This chain joins TRBV6-1 and TRBJ2-7; no definite D call. The germline V and J ends were trimmed by 6 bases and 2 bases, with 14 bases remaining between them. CDR1 and CDR2 from the germline V gene are MNHNS and SASEGT. CDR3 length equals 14 residues. For the CDR3, the DNA is TGTGCCAGCAGCAGAGCCCTGAACGCCTACGAGCAGTACTTC. Its translation: CASSRALNAYEQYF.

V and J are TRBV7-9 and TRBJ2-7; 12 bases match TRBD1. This CDR3 is built from 15 residues. Germline V lookup: CDR1 SEHNR, CDR2 FQNEAQ (reference sequence). V lost 5 bases, J lost 4 bases, and 6 bases stayed unmatched. The CDR3 DNA reads as TGTGCCAGCAGCCCCGGGACAGGGGGCCCGTACGAGCAGTACTTC. This sequence encodes CASSPGTGGPYEQYF. Filled out from reference TRBV7-9 and TRBJ2-7, the complete variable domain reads DTGVSQNPRHKITKRGQNVTFRCDPISEHNRLYWYRQTLGQGPEFLTYFQNEAQLEKSRLLSDRFSAERPKGSFSTLEIQRTEQGDSAMYLCASSPGTGGPYEQYFGPGTRLTVT.

With respect to this clonotype: This may be a read error: a much more frequent sequence differs by one nucleotide. V gene TRBV20-1 combines with J gene TRBJ1-1; D remains ambiguous. The CDR3 length is 13 residues. The germline CDR1 and CDR2 sequences are DFQATT and SNEGSKA (reference sequence). V was cut by 6 bases and J by 3 bases, with 14 bases left in between. The CDR3 loop is CSAPLEDHTEAFF. The DNA for the CDR3 is TGCAGTGCCCCGTTGGAGGACCACACTGAAGCTTTCTTT.

This chain uses TRBV2 with TRBJ2-7; 10 bases map to TRBD2. Trimming cost V 6 bases and J 2 bases; bases outside gene matches: 4. Looked up from germline, CDR1 is SNHLY and CDR2 is FYNNEI. This CDR3 region has 14 residues. The DNA for the CDR3 is TGTGCCAGCAGCACTAGCGGGAACCCCTACGAGCAGTACTTC. This sequence encodes CASSTSGNPYEQYF. The entire variable domain, with the rest obtained from reference TRBV2 and TRBJ2-7, is as follows: EPEVTQTPSHQVTQMGQEVILRCVPISNHLYFYWYRQILGQKVEFLVSFYNNEISEKSEIFDDQFSVERPDGSNFTLKIRSTKLEDSAMYFCASSTSGNPYEQYFGPGTRLTVT.

The CDR3 nucleotides are TGTGCCAGTCAAGCGCAGGGGTCCTATGGCTACACCTTC. Amino acids: CASQAQGSYGYTF. J is TRBJ1-2 and V is TRBV19, with D maybe TRBD1 (6 bases). In germline, CDR1 is LNHDA, CDR2 SQIVND (reference sequence). V was cut by 8 bases and J by 4 bases, with 14 bases left in between. The CDR3 is made up of 13 amino acids.

This clonotype was observed a handful of times. This chain joins TRBV20-1 and TRBJ2-5; D unresolved. Germline V gene sequence: CDR1 DFQATT, CDR2 SNEGSKA (reference sequence). V was clipped by 6 bases and J by 3 bases, with 14 bases between them. This CDR3 spans 13 amino acids. This CDR3 is CSAWGQSKETQYF. DNA for the CDR3: TGCAGTGCGTGGGGTCAATCAAAAGAGACCCAGTACTTC.

The CDR3 region has the DNA TGCAGCAGTTACCGGGACCAAGAGACCCAGTACTTC. This sequence encodes CSSYRDQETQYF. The rearrangement links TRBV29-1 to TRBJ2-5; D gene uncertain. Germline V gene lookup returns CDR1 SQVTM and CDR2 ANQGSEA. CDR3 length: 12 amino acids. V lost 8 bases and J lost 0, with 10 bases in between.

The V gene is TRBV5-4, the J gene TRBJ2-7, with 7 bases identical to TRBD1. Germline values: CDR1 SGHNT, CDR2 YYREEE (reference sequence). V shed 0 bases and J 9 bases; nucleotides not matched to a gene: 9. The CDR3 spans 14 residues. The CDR3 nucleotides are TGTGCCAGCAGCTTGGAGGGACAGTCTAGAGGGCAGTACTTC. It encodes CASSLEGQSRGQYF.

This rearrangement joins TRBV11-2 to TRBJ1-5, with D perhaps TRBD1 (6 bases). This CDR3 spans 17 amino acids. V lost 1 base and J 4 bases, leaving 17 bases between the germline ends. Per the germline V gene, CDR1 is SGHAT and CDR2 is FQNNGV. The CDR3 DNA follows: TGTGCCAGCAGCTTAGCACTCCAGGGGACGCGGAATCAGCCCCAGCATTTT. The encoded protein is CASSLALQGTRNQPQHF.

The chain combines TRBV30 with TRBJ1-2; no clear D. The V and J ends lost 2 bases and 8 bases respectively, with 9 bases between them. The CDR3 has 11 residues. Germline CDR1 and CDR2: GTSNPN and SVGIG (reference sequence). The CDR3 coding sequence is TGTGCCTGGAGTAGAGGGAAAGGCTACACCTTC. Its protein product is CAWSRGKGYTF.

This clonotype was observed a handful of times. The rearrangement links TRBV29-1 to TRBJ1-2; TRBD1 matches 7 bases. The germline V gene has CDR1 SQVTM and CDR2 ANQGSEA. The CDR3 runs 12 residues. Trimming at V came to 7 bases and at J to 8 bases, leaving 10 bases not matched to a gene. Here the CDR3 reads CSAEGTEFGYTF. As DNA, the CDR3 is TGCAGCGCCGAAGGGACAGAATTCGGCTACACCTTC.

Remarks on this clonotype: One end of the junction fails to match germline, which may point to a read error. The rearrangement uses TRBV20-1 and TRBJ1-1; D is ambiguous. CDR1 is DFQATT and CDR2 is SNEGSKA in the germline V gene (reference sequence). CDR3 size: 10 residues. The CDR3, as DNA: TGCAGCGCTACAGTTAATGAAGCTTTCTTT. It yields the protein CSATVNEAFF.